The 24 T cell receptor beta chains below come from one sample, sequenced in a study of OX40 agonist ivuxolimab in advanced cancers. The repertoire was sequenced with immunoSEQ multiplex PCR; TCRdb's copy has only in-frame clones and lacks some. The data hold tens of thousands of clones, with around nine tenths observed a single time. This specimen was CD4+ or CD8+ T cells sorted from blood, taken in a trial of the OX40 agonist ivuxolimab. These receptors were taken from an adult with an advanced solid tumor such as melanoma, head and neck, liver or kidney cancer.

The V call is TRBV6-5, the J call TRBJ1-6; D is possibly TRBD1 (6 bases). The CDR3 has 15 residues. Germline CDR1 and CDR2: MNHEY and SVGAGI. V was trimmed by 6 bases and J by 7 bases, leaving 16 bases between them. The CDR3 region has the DNA TGTGCCAGCAGGAACGGGGCAGGGGAGAATTCACCCCTCCACTTT. Translated: CASRNGAGENSPLHF.

The V gene is TRBV19, the J gene TRBJ2-5, with 8 positions matching TRBD1. The CDR3 extends over 15 amino acids. Germline V gene data show CDR1 as LNHDA and CDR2 as SQIVND (reference sequence). V shed 3 bases, J shed 4 bases, and the junction held 7 bases outside the gene matches. The CDR3 DNA follows: TGTGCCAGTAGTATGGGGGCAGGGGGCGTAGAGACCCAGTACTTC. This gives the protein CASSMGAGGVETQYF.

The chain employs TRBV11-2 and TRBJ2-1; unclear D gene. The CDR3 is 14 residues long. Germline-derived CDR1 and CDR2 are SGHAT and FQNNGV. Trimming removed 6 bases from V and 0 bases from J, with 9 bases in between. The CDR3 protein is CASRQQSSYNEQFF. CDR3 coding DNA: TGTGCCAGCAGGCAGCAAAGCTCCTACAATGAGCAGTTCTTC.

This clone came up once. The chain has TRBV19 and TRBJ2-3; D is unclear. With 6 bases removed from V and 6 bases from J, the gap between germline ends came to 7 bases. This CDR3 has 11 amino acids. Looked up from germline, CDR1 is LNHDA and CDR2 is SQIVND (reference sequence). CDR3 protein: CASREADTQYF. CDR3 nucleotide sequence: TGTGCCAGTAGGGAAGCGGATACGCAGTATTTT.

This chain links TRBV19 with TRBJ1-5; the D is unclear. Germline CDR1 reads LNHDA; CDR2 reads SQIVND (reference sequence). The CDR3 totals 17 residues. Deletions cut 2 bases from V and 1 base from J, with 15 bases between. The DNA for the CDR3 is TGTGCCAGTAGTATAAGTGTGAGTACGGGGAGCAATCAGCCCCAGCATTTT. Protein sequence: CASSISVSTGSNQPQHF.

The chain links TRBV7-2 to TRBJ2-1, with 9 nucleotides matching TRBD2. Germline V gene lookup returns CDR1 SGHTA and CDR2 FQGNSA. V lost 4 bases to trimming and J lost 9 bases; unmatched junction nucleotides: 7. The CDR3 is 14 amino acids. DNA for the CDR3: TGTGCCAGCAGCTCTAGCGGGATGCGGCTTGAGCAGTTCTTC. Amino acid sequence: CASSSSGMRLEQFF.

This rearrangement joins TRBV5-4 to TRBJ2-2, with TRBD1 matching 11 bases. The CDR3 contains 17 residues. The germline V gene has CDR1 SGHNT and CDR2 YYREEE (reference sequence). With V trimmed by 1 base and J by 5 bases, 7 bases remained unmatched. This CDR3 is CASSLSRTGGRTGELFF. CDR3 in DNA: TGTGCCAGCAGCTTGTCAAGGACAGGGGGCCGTACCGGGGAGCTGTTTTTT.

The chain couples TRBV5-6 to TRBJ2-7, with TRBD1 as a possible D gene (5 bases). Germline values: CDR1 SGHDT, CDR2 YYEEEE. V was pared by 1 base and J by 6 bases, with 14 bases between. This CDR3 region has 14 residues. CDR3 nucleotides: TGTGCCAGCAGCTTGCTCAGGGATCGTGGCGAGCAGTACTTC. This translates into CASSLLRDRGEQYF.

The V and J genes are TRBV14 and TRBJ2-7, with D perhaps matching TRBD2 (5 bases). This CDR3 is 11 amino acids long. V was trimmed by 2 bases and J by 7 bases, leaving 6 bases between them. Looked up from germline, CDR1 is SGHDN and CDR2 is FVKESK. The CDR3 reads CASSQTGEQYF. In nucleotides, the CDR3 is TGTGCCAGCAGCCAAACGGGGGAGCAGTACTTC.

The rearrangement uses TRBV2 and TRBJ2-1; D remains unclear. Germline V gene data show CDR1 as SNHLY and CDR2 as FYNNEI. The CDR3 covers 11 residues. V lost 5 bases, J lost 2 bases, and 1 base lay in between. DNA of the CDR3: TGTGCCAGCAGTCCCTACAATGAGCAGTTCTTC. It specifies CASSPYNEQFF.

The genes are TRBV28 and TRBJ2-2; 8 positions agree with TRBD1. Germline CDR1 is MDHEN and CDR2 is SYDVKM. J was trimmed by 4 bases and V by 2 bases; bases with no gene match: 6. The CDR3 runs 16 residues. The CDR3 region is CASSLGGQVITGELFF. In nucleotides, the CDR3 is TGTGCCAGCAGTTTAGGGGGACAGGTGATCACCGGGGAGCTGTTTTTT.

The V call is TRBV28, the J call TRBJ1-1, with D possibly matching TRBD1 (5 bases). V was shortened by 1 base and J by 3 bases, with 6 bases between the two germline ends. The germline V gene has CDR1 MDHEN and CDR2 SYDVKM. This CDR3 region has 13 residues. The CDR3 DNA sequence: TGTGCCAGCAGTTTATTAGGGGACACTGAAGCTTTCTTT. Residues: CASSLLGDTEAFF.

The chain recombines TRBV30 with TRBJ1-6, with 9 bases that match TRBD1. V lost 5 bases, J lost 10 bases, and 6 bases stayed unmatched. There are 13 residues in the CDR3. Germline CDR1 and CDR2: GTSNPN and SVGIG (reference sequence). CDR3 loop: CAWVGTGSSPLHF. In DNA form, the CDR3 reads TGTGCCTGGGTTGGGACAGGGTCCTCACCCCTCCACTTT.

The chain links TRBV30 to TRBJ1-1; maybe TRBD1 (6 bases). This CDR3 has 14 residues. CDR1 and CDR2 (germline): GTSNPN, SVGIG (reference sequence). V was trimmed by 5 bases and J by 5 bases, leaving 18 bases between them. CDR3 DNA sequence: TGTGCCTGGGCCGTATGGGGGGCCGGAACTGAAGCTTTCTTT. Amino acids: CAWAVWGAGTEAFF.

V and J are TRBV18 and TRBJ2-5; D uncertain. CDR1 is KGHSH, CDR2 LQKENI, per germline. V lost 11 bases to trimming and J lost 2 bases, with 15 bases between them. CDR3 length: 13 amino acids. The CDR3 DNA reads as TGTGCCTCCGGCAGCACTCCTCAAGAGACCCAGTACTTC. Amino acids: CASGSTPQETQYF.

This chain connects TRBV2 to TRBJ2-3, with 8 bases fitting TRBD2. Per the germline V gene, CDR1 is SNHLY and CDR2 is FYNNEI. This CDR3 is built from 17 residues. Trimming removed 6 bases from V and 0 bases from J; junction bases left unmatched: 11. The CDR3 nucleotides are TGTGCCAGCAGAGAACGGGGGGGGACCGCTAGCACAGATACGCAGTATTTT. Translated: CASRERGGTASTDTQYF.

This chain joins TRBV7-9 and TRBJ1-2; D is uncertain. Germline CDR1 is SEHNR and CDR2 is FQNEAQ (reference sequence). Trimming stripped 5 bases from V and 8 bases from J, with 9 bases between. CDR3 size: 11 residues. The CDR3 DNA follows: TGTGCCAGCAGCCTGGTGGCCGGCTACACCTTC. Translated, it gives CASSLVAGYTF.

This clone was recorded a few times. The chain employs TRBV18 and TRBJ1-4; a weak D match, TRBD1 (6 bases). Germline CDR1 and CDR2: KGHSH and LQKENI. The CDR3 runs 14 residues. The germline V and J ends were trimmed by 0 bases and 12 bases, with 14 bases remaining between them. The CDR3 DNA reads as TGTGCCAGCTCACCACCGGGGTCGCACAGGGAACTGTTTTTT. The encoded protein is CASSPPGSHRELFF.

This chain uses TRBV7-2 with TRBJ2-7, with unresolved D. Germline CDR1 reads SGHTA; CDR2 reads FQGNSA. CDR3 length: 13 residues. V lost 3 bases and J lost 5, with 11 bases in between. The CDR3 DNA reads TGTGCCAGCAGCTTCCAGGCTAGTCACGAGCAGTACTTC. Its translation: CASSFQASHEQYF.

V usage is TRBV14 and J usage is TRBJ2-1; TRBD1 is a possible D gene (5 bases). CDR3 length: 14 amino acids. Trimming stripped 4 bases from V and 10 bases from J, with 17 bases between. Germline assignment: CDR1 SGHDN and CDR2 FVKESK. DNA for the CDR3: TGTGCCAGCAGCCGATTGTCAAGGGGTGTCGAGCAGTTCTTC. It translates to CASSRLSRGVEQFF.

The V call is TRBV9, the J call TRBJ2-3; TRBD1 matches 7 bases. The V gene's germline CDR1 is SGDLS and CDR2 YYNGEE. This CDR3 comprises 14 residues. The V gene end was trimmed by 2 bases and the J gene end by 2 bases; junction bases not matched to a gene: 2. CDR3 sequence: CASSVQGVTDTQYF. For the CDR3, the DNA is TGTGCCAGCAGCGTCCAGGGGGTCACAGATACGCAGTATTTT.

The chain joins TRBV30 to TRBJ1-2; tentatively, D is TRBD1 (6 bases). The CDR3 has 12 residues. Germline lookup yields CDR1 GTSNPN and CDR2 SVGIG (reference sequence). The ends were cut back, 4 bases at V and 4 bases at J, with 10 bases in the middle. The CDR3 nucleotides read TGTGCCTGGACAATGACAGGCTATGGCTACACCTTC. Protein sequence: CAWTMTGYGYTF. Together with reference TRBV30 and TRBJ1-2, the CDR3 gives the full variable domain: SQTIHQWPATLVQPVGSPLSLECTVEGTSNPNLYWYRQAAGRGLQLLFYSVGIGQISSEVPQNLSASRPQDRQFILSSKKLLLSDSGFYLCAWTMTGYGYTFGSGTRLTVV.

The rearrangement uses TRBV2 and TRBJ1-1, with unresolved D. This CDR3 has 14 residues. V was pared by 6 bases and J by 0 bases, with 11 bases between. Germline V gene data show CDR1 as SNHLY and CDR2 as FYNNEI. The DNA of the CDR3 is TGTGCCAGCAGGGCACAGAGAATGAACACTGAAGCTTTCTTT. Encoded protein: CASRAQRMNTEAFF.

This clone was seen only once. The rearrangement joins TRBV6-5 to TRBJ2-7, with D possibly being TRBD2 (6 bases). The CDR3 has 14 residues. Trimming stripped 0 bases from V and 7 bases from J, with 13 bases between. Germline-derived CDR1 and CDR2 are MNHEY and SVGAGI. The CDR3 DNA is TGTGCCAGCAGTTACTCGGACTATCGGAGGGAGCAGTACTTC. Its protein is CASSYSDYRREQYF.